The present T cell receptor beta chain was sequenced within a study of blood T cell repertoires in COVID-19. On the study more broadly: Both acute and convalescent COVID-19 samples were obtained from the United States, Italy and Spain.

The CDR3 extends over 16 amino acids. Trimming removed 5 bases from V and 3 bases from J; junction bases left unmatched: 6. Germline V gene sequence: CDR1 LNHDA, CDR2 SQIVND (reference sequence). The authors' processing: Researchers report that nucleated cell counts were estimated from reference gene primer amplification. Profiled with immunoSEQ multiplex PCR; TCRdb holds only in-frame clones, not every one. The V and J calls and the clone size are those of that table, but D and trimming were determined from the DNA. The data hold 200,000 to 250,000 clones, with about 90% observed a single time. Sequenced sample: peripheral blood. The chain joins TRBV19 to TRBJ2-3; 12 bases are shared with TRBD2. The sequence was collected from a man aged 18 to 30 with active or convalescent COVID-19. CDR3 bases: TGTGCCAGTAGTCCACGACTAGCGGGAGAAACAGATACGCAGTATTTT. Translated: CASSPRLAGETDTQYF.